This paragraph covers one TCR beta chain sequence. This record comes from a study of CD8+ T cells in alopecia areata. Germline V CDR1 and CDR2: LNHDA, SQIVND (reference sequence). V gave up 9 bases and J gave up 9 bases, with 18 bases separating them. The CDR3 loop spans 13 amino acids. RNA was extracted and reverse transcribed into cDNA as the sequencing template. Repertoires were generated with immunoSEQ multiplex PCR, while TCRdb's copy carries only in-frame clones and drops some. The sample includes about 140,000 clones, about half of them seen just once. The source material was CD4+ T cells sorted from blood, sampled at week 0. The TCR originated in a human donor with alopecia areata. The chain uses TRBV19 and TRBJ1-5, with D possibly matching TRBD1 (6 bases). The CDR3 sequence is CARDRDTLLPQHF. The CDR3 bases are TGTGCCAGGGACCGGGACACCCTCTTGCCCCAGCATTTT.